Shown below are 27 T cell receptor beta chains from a single sample sequenced in a study of cytomegalovirus exposure and HLA in healthy donors. 13 Jbeta primers and 60 Vbeta primers were used for the PCR. The table came from immunoSEQ multiplex PCR; TCRdb's copy has only in-frame clones and leaves some out. This listing includes some 120,000 clones. Sequencing was done on a sample of PBMCs. These receptors were collected from a woman between 55 and 75 years old in good health and CMV-seronegative.

The V gene is TRBV7-2, the J gene TRBJ1-3; 8 bases are shared with TRBD1. CDR1 and CDR2 (germline): SGHTA, FQGNSA. The CDR3 covers 17 residues. Germline trimming cut 5 bases from V and 0 bases from J; bases unmatched to any gene: 9. This CDR3 is CASSPRGTGRSGNTIYF. The CDR3 coding sequence is TGTGCCAGCAGCCCGCGGGGGACAGGTCGCTCTGGAAACACCATATATTTT.

This chain joins TRBV6-1 and TRBJ2-7, with D perhaps TRBD2 (6 bases). Trimming removed 2 bases at V and 5 bases at J, with 19 bases between. Germline assignment: CDR1 MNHNS and CDR2 SASEGT. The CDR3 totals 16 residues. CDR3 residues: CASSETERLAHHEQYF. The CDR3 DNA reads as TGTGCCAGCAGTGAAACGGAGCGGCTAGCGCACCACGAGCAGTACTTC.

The V gene is TRBV28, the J gene TRBJ1-3; D remains ambiguous. CDR3 length: 17 amino acids. Germline CDR1 MDHEN, CDR2 SYDVKM. The germline V and J ends were trimmed by 2 bases and 0 bases, with 14 bases remaining between them. CDR3 sequence (DNA): TGTGCCAGCAGTTTAAGTCCCAGGATGCTCTCTGGAAACACCATATATTTT. Translating it yields CASSLSPRMLSGNTIYF.

The chain uses TRBV28 and TRBJ2-3; D might be TRBD2 (6 bases). V was clipped by 3 bases and J by 2 bases, with 15 bases between them. Germline lookup yields CDR1 MDHEN and CDR2 SYDVKM. This CDR3 has 16 amino acids. The CDR3 nucleotides read TGTGCCAGCAGTTTCTTTGGGGGGACGTACACAGATACGCAGTATTTT. This sequence encodes CASSFFGGTYTDTQYF.

The chain is built from TRBV4-1 and TRBJ1-5; the D gene is possibly TRBD1 (6 bases). The CDR3 sequence is 15 residues long. CDR1 MGHRA and CDR2 YSYEKL come from the germline V gene. V was pared by 4 bases and J by 4 bases, with 14 bases between. The CDR3 protein is CASSLLAGANQPQHF. The CDR3 bases are TGCGCCAGCAGCCTGCTGGCAGGGGCTAATCAGCCCCAGCATTTT.

The chain carries TRBV28 and TRBJ2-7; TRBD1 agrees at 7 bases. V lost 8 bases to trimming and J lost 2 bases; unmatched junction nucleotides: 12. The CDR3 is made up of 15 amino acids. Germline V CDR1 and CDR2: MDHEN, SYDVKM. CDR3 in amino acids: CASGLATGRPYEQYF. CDR3 bases: TGTGCCAGCGGCCTTGCGACAGGGAGACCCTACGAGCAGTACTTC.

The chain combines TRBV6-6 with TRBJ2-7, with TRBD2 matching over 9 bases. In germline, CDR1 is MNHNY, CDR2 SVGAGI (reference sequence). The CDR3 runs 14 residues. Germline trimming cut 7 bases from V and 3 bases from J; bases unmatched to any gene: 7. This CDR3 is CASNEGLAGYEQYF. The CDR3 nucleotides read TGTGCCAGCAACGAGGGACTAGCAGGCTACGAGCAGTACTTC.

The chain couples TRBV7-6 to TRBJ2-7; D may be TRBD1 (6 bases). The CDR3 sequence is 13 residues long. Germline V gives CDR1 SGHVS, CDR2 FNYEAQ. Trimming left V 3 bases short and J 2 bases short, with 8 bases between. CDR3 residues: CASSFGQTYEQYF. CDR3 in DNA: TGTGCCAGCAGCTTCGGACAGACCTACGAGCAGTACTTC.

The chain couples TRBV27 to TRBJ2-5, with a tentative D call TRBD2 (7 bases). TRBJ2-7 matches the DNA end more closely, so the J call is doubtful. This CDR3 contains 15 residues. Germline CDR1 MNHEY, CDR2 SMNVEV (reference sequence). In DNA, the CDR3 is TGTGCCAGCAGTTTATTCGGCGGGGGCGCCTACGAGCAGTACTTC. As protein: CASSLFGGGAYEQYF.

The gene calls are TRBV11-2 and TRBJ2-7; 11 bases fit TRBD1. The CDR3 has 14 amino acids. From germline, CDR1 is SGHAT and CDR2 FQNNGV. The V gene end was trimmed by 7 bases and the J gene end by 6 bases; junction bases not matched to a gene: 8. The CDR3 here is CASTPGQGVSEQYF. In nucleotides, the CDR3 is TGTGCCAGCACCCCGGGACAGGGGGTTAGCGAGCAGTACTTC.

The V call is TRBV7-2, the J call TRBJ2-3; D unresolved. V shed 1 base and J shed 2 bases, with 7 bases lying between them. The germline gives CDR1 SGHTA, CDR2 FQGNSA. The CDR3 has 14 residues. In DNA form, the CDR3 reads TGTGCCAGCAGCTTAGTGGAGACCACAGATACGCAGTATTTT. This gives the protein CASSLVETTDTQYF.

This chain joins TRBV28 and TRBJ1-2; no firm D call. V gave up 8 bases and J gave up 1 base, with 14 bases separating them. CDR1 is MDHEN, CDR2 SYDVKM, per germline. The CDR3 is 14 amino acids. Written as DNA, the CDR3 is TGTGCCAGCGTCCGGGGAGGGAATAACTATGGCTACACCTTC. Protein: CASVRGGNNYGYTF.

The chain couples TRBV2 to TRBJ1-5, with D perhaps TRBD1 (6 bases). This CDR3 contains 11 residues. Germline V gene data show CDR1 as SNHLY and CDR2 as FYNNEI. V was clipped by 4 bases and J by 11 bases, with 9 bases between them. CDR3 nucleotides: TGTGCCAGCAGTGTCAGACAGGCCCAGCATTTT. Translated, it gives CASSVRQAQHF.

J is TRBJ2-7 and V is TRBV4-2, with 14 positions matching TRBD2. CDR1 and CDR2 (germline): LGHNA, YNFKEQ. The CDR3 length is 16 residues. The junction had 2 bases not matched to a gene; V was cut back by 1 base and J by 3 bases. The CDR3 nucleotides read TGTGCCAGCAGCCAAGGCGGGACTAGCGGGAGCTACGAGCAGTACTTC. As protein: CASSQGGTSGSYEQYF.

The V gene is TRBV28, the J gene TRBJ1-5, with 10 bases identical to TRBD1. V shed 3 bases and J 2 bases; nucleotides not matched to a gene: 4. This CDR3 is built from 16 residues. Germline lookup yields CDR1 MDHEN and CDR2 SYDVKM. For the CDR3, the DNA is TGTGCCAGCAGTTTGCGGACAGGGGGAGGCAATCAGCCCCAGCATTTT. This codes for CASSLRTGGGNQPQHF.

This sequence joins TRBV2 and TRBJ1-5, with 9 positions matching TRBD1. J lost 6 bases, V lost 7 bases, and 7 bases had no gene match. CDR1 and CDR2 from the germline V gene are SNHLY and FYNNEI. The CDR3 has 14 residues. The CDR3 sequence is CASIRDRGFQPQHF. In DNA form, the CDR3 reads TGTGCCAGCATTCGAGACAGGGGGTTTCAGCCCCAGCATTTT.

The V gene is TRBV5-5, the J gene TRBJ2-7; the D is unclear. Germline lookup yields CDR1 SGHKS and CDR2 YYEKEE (reference sequence). The length of the CDR3 is 12 residues. The V end lost 1 base, the J end lost 3 bases, and 5 bases lay between the germline ends. The CDR3 here is CASSLNSYEQYF. For the CDR3, the DNA is TGTGCCAGCAGCTTGAACAGCTACGAGCAGTACTTC.

The rearrangement joins TRBV2 to TRBJ1-5; possibly TRBD1 for D (5 bases). The CDR3 loop spans 13 amino acids. The V gene lost 5 bases and the J gene lost 4 bases, with 9 bases spanning the gap. CDR1 and CDR2 from the germline V gene are SNHLY and FYNNEI. CDR3 sequence (DNA): TGTGCCAGCAGTTTAAGGGGAAATCAGCCCCAGCATTTT. Protein sequence: CASSLRGNQPQHF.

The chain recombines TRBV28 with TRBJ2-7, with 11 bases matching TRBD2. Germline trimming cut 6 bases from V and 4 bases from J; bases unmatched to any gene: 8. Germline V CDR1 and CDR2: MDHEN, SYDVKM. This CDR3 region has 15 residues. CDR3: CASRTSGTGYYEQYF. The CDR3 DNA follows: TGTGCCAGCAGGACTAGCGGGACTGGATATTACGAGCAGTACTTC.

The J gene is TRBJ1-4, the V gene TRBV10-1; D call uncertain. Germline values: CDR1 WNHNN, CDR2 SYGVQD (reference sequence). The CDR3 has 13 residues. V gave up 2 bases and J gave up 7 bases, with 8 bases separating them. The CDR3 sequence is CASSEGQGEKLFF. CDR3 DNA sequence: TGCGCCAGCAGTGAGGGGCAAGGTGAAAAACTGTTTTTT.

This chain links TRBV12-5 with TRBJ2-1, with 7 bases identical to TRBD1. The CDR3 spans 15 residues. Losses at the gene ends were 3 bases for V and 7 bases for J; bases not matched to a gene: 9. Germline V gene lookup returns CDR1 LGHNT and CDR2 FRNRAP. CDR3 sequence (DNA): TGTGCTAGTGGTTTCGGACAGGCTGCCAGGAATGAGCAGTTCTTC. It is translated as CASGFGQAARNEQFF.

The chain uses TRBV10-3 and TRBJ1-2; 7 bases fit TRBD1. Unmatched junction bases numbered 6, after V lost 11 bases and J lost 0 bases. CDR1 and CDR2 (germline): ENHRY, SYGVKD. This CDR3 comprises 13 residues. CDR3 DNA sequence: TGTGCCGCGGGGACAGATCCTAACTATGGCTACACCTTC. Its protein is CAAGTDPNYGYTF.

This chain connects TRBV25-1 to TRBJ2-7, with D tentatively TRBD2 (6 bases). Germline V CDR1 and CDR2: MGHDK, SYGVNS. This CDR3 region has 13 residues. V was pared by 3 bases and J by 4 bases, with 10 bases between. The CDR3: CASSDAGRYEQYF. The CDR3 DNA is TGTGCCAGCAGTGATGCGGGGAGATACGAGCAGTACTTC.

As regards this clone: Other DNA variants within this sample encode the same CDR3. The chain recombines TRBV19 with TRBJ1-2; TRBD1 is a possible D gene (5 bases). Germline V gene data show CDR1 as LNHDA and CDR2 as SQIVND (reference sequence). Trimming cost V 5 bases and J 4 bases, with 8 bases left between them. The CDR3 totals 12 residues. The CDR3 loop is CASSGQGYGYTF. CDR3 bases: TGTGCCAGTAGTGGTCAGGGCTATGGCTACACCTTC.

V usage is TRBV25-1 and J usage is TRBJ2-2; 11 nucleotides agree with TRBD1. The V and J ends lost 1 base and 4 bases, in that order; junction bases with no gene match: 5. There are 17 residues in the CDR3. Germline V gene lookup returns CDR1 MGHDK and CDR2 SYGVNS. The CDR3 bases are TGTGCCAGCAGTGAATTCCTTGGGACAGGGGGCACCGGGGAGCTGTTTTTT. Its translation is CASSEFLGTGGTGELFF. The full variable domain, its missing parts supplied by reference TRBV25-1 and TRBJ2-2, is EADIYQTPRYLVIGTGKKITLECSQTMGHDKMYWYQQDPGMELHLIHYSYGVNSTEKGDLSSESTVSRIRTEHFPLTLESARPSHTSQYLCASSEFLGTGGTGELFFGEGSRLTVL.

The rearrangement uses TRBV10-3 and TRBJ1-1, with D possibly TRBD1 on 5 matching bases. Germline assignment: CDR1 ENHRY and CDR2 SYGVKD. V gave up 8 bases and J gave up 2 bases, with 18 bases separating them. The CDR3 consists of 15 residues. CDR3 nucleotides: TGTGCCATCCAGACCGGCGGGACTACTAACACTGAAGCTTTCTTT. Residues: CAIQTGGTTNTEAFF.

The chain carries TRBV5-1 and TRBJ1-6; D is uncertain. V lost 4 bases and J lost 7, with 9 bases in between. Germline V gives CDR1 SGHRS, CDR2 YFSETQ. This CDR3 is 13 amino acids long. The CDR3 loop is CASSLRINSPLHF. As DNA, the CDR3 is TGCGCCAGCAGCCTGCGGATCAATTCACCCCTCCACTTT.